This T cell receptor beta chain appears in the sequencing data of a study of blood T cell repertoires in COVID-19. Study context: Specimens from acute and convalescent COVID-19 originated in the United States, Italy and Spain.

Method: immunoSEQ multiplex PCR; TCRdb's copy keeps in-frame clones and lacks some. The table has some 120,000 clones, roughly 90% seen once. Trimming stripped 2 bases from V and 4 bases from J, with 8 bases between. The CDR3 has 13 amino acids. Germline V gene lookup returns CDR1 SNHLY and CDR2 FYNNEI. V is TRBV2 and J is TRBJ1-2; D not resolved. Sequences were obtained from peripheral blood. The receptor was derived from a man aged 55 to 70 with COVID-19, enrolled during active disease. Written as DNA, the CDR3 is TGTGCCAGCAGTGAAACCTCAGGCTATGGCTACACCTTC. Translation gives CASSETSGYGYTF.